This record covers a single TCR beta chain. What antigen it recognizes has not been identified. Per-base quality was not reported, and no clone a single base away is much larger than it. These data come from a study of blood T cells in healthy people across ages (dated by TCRdb to the mid-2010s). About the study as a whole: In model experiments, template switching captured roughly one uniquely barcoded TCR beta cDNA molecule for every two T cells. To track age-related changes in TCR beta repertoire diversity, the study relied on deep sequencing normalized with unique cDNA molecular identifiers. The donors were split into four age groups: young (average approximately 16 years), middle-aged (more than 35), aged (62) and long-lived (approximately 80). To avoid experimental bias, donors of different ages were spread randomly across the sequencing lanes. For two donors (one aged 18 to 29 and one aged 80 or older), the study analyzed two additional independent replicas of 1 million unique cDNA reads from the same blood draw. Beyond this particular receptor, the publication reports: The CMV infection status of donors was not known, potentially confounding age-related changes in expanded clonotypes. Conclusive comparison of naive and antigen-experienced compartments was prevented by the profiling of bulk unsorted PBMCs. The percentage of naive T cells measured by flow cytometry correlated strongly with observed TCR beta diversity. As age increased, observed TCR beta diversity per million T cells dropped in a roughly linear way, and a significant reduction was already evident by age about 40. Estimates of total diversity based on one million sequenced T cells were regarded as lower bounds and as underestimates. Compared with the aged group, more naive CD4+ T cells, fewer expanded clones and increased TCR diversity were shown by the long-lived group, suggesting age selection.

According to the germline V gene, CDR1 reads MNHNS and CDR2 reads SASEGT. The CDR3, from cysteine to phenylalanine, totals 15 residues. Only CDR3 DNA remains: 45 bases, in frame from the first base. Trimming removed 7 bases from V and 8 bases from J; the gene matches leave 13 bases unexplained. The library was obtained by 5' RACE. Sequencing instrument: Illumina HiSeq 2500. A second PCR of roughly 6 to 11 cycles was run with a J-beta primer mix and a sample-barcoded 5' primer. Each TCR beta cDNA molecule received a unique molecular identifier from a template-switch 5' adaptor carrying 12 random nucleotides. At least 2.5 million CDR3-containing paired-end reads were obtained from each sample. All of the RNA was converted into first-strand cDNA using the Mint cDNA synthesis kit, with a TRBC-specific oligonucleotide serving as the primer. Following uracil-DNA glycosylase treatment, all cDNA underwent a first 18-cycle PCR with the universal primers M1SS and BC2_uni_R. Under the source paper's analysis protocol: For normalization, 1 million high-quality reads were randomly selected from each sample, with every read carrying a distinct molecular identifier. Instead of being binned into consensus sequences, reads with shared molecular identifiers were discarded. MiTCR, run with a Q25 quality threshold and the strictest error-elimination algorithm, handled CDR3 identification, clonotype clustering and error correction. A nonparametric unseen species model with Euler transformation was used to estimate lower-bound total TCR beta diversity. In TCRdb, the public reads were trimmed at Q25 with fastp and aligned with MiXCR, with productive beta chains retained. Each entry merges the rows of one CDR3 protein and shows their most common DNA and genes. These V and J calls originate from TCRdb's pipeline instead of the authors' own analysis. In all, the sample holds over 1,200,000 distinct CDR3 sequences, and 59% of those were seen once. 6.5% to 8.5% of the sample belongs to the ten largest clones.

Systemically healthy Caucasian individuals from Russia, some 36 in total and aged 6 to 90 years, were included as donors. Each donor gave about 10 milliliters of peripheral blood, drawn into EDTA-treated Vacutainer tubes. Ficoll-Paque density-gradient centrifugation was used to isolate PBMCs, with at least 6.5 million per sample. Total RNA was extracted from PBMCs with Trizol reagent, with at least 6 micrograms obtained per sample. For every donor, an aliquot of PBMCs went through flow cytometry to measure the percentages of naive CD45RAhigh/CD27high T cells. The sequence derives from a man in his late teens or twenties in good health. The rearranged chain carries TRBV6-1 and TRBJ1-4; TRBD1 aligns with 7 central bases. Material for sequencing was blood. The CDR3 region reads CASTQLTGSGEKLFF. Here is the DNA: TGTGCCAGCACCCAATTGACAGGGAGTGGCGAAAAACTGTTTTTT.